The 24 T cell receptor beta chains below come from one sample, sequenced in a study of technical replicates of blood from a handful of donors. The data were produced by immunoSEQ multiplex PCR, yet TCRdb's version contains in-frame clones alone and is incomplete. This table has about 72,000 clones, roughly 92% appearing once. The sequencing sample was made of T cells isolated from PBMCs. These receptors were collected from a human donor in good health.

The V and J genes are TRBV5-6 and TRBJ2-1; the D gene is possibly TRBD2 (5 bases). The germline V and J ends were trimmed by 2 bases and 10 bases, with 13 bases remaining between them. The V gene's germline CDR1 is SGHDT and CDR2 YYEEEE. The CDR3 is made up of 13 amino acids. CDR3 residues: CASSFRTEAEQFF. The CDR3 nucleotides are TGTGCCAGCAGCTTCCGGACGGAGGCGGAGCAGTTCTTC.

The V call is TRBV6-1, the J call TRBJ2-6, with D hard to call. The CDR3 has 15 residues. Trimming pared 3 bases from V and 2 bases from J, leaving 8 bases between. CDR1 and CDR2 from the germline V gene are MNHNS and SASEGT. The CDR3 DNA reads TGTGCCAGCAGTGACCAACCAGCTGGGGCCAACGTCCTGACTTTC. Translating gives CASSDQPAGANVLTF.

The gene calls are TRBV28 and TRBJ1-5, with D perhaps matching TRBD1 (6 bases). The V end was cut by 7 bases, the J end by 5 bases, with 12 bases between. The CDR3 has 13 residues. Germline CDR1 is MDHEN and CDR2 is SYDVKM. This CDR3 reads CASTIQGYQPQHF. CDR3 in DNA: TGTGCCAGCACCATACAGGGCTATCAGCCCCAGCATTTT. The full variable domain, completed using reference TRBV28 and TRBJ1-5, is DVKVTQSSRYLVKRTGEKVFLECVQDMDHENMFWYRQDPGLGLRLIYFSYDVKMKEKGDIPEGYSVSREKKERFSLILESASTNQTSMYLCASTIQGYQPQHFGDGTRLSIL.

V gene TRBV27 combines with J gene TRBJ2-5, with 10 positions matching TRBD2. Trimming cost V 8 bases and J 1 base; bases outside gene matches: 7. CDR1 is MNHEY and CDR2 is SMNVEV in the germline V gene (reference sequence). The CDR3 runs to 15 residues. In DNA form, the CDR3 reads TGTGCCAGCGGCTTAGGGACTAGCGTCCAAGAGACCCAGTACTTC. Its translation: CASGLGTSVQETQYF.

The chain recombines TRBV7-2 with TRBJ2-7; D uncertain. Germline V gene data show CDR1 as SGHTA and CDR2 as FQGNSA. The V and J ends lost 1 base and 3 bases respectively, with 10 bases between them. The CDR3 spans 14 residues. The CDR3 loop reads CASSLGSRLYEQYF. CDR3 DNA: TGTGCCAGCAGCTTAGGGTCCAGGCTCTACGAGCAGTACTTC.

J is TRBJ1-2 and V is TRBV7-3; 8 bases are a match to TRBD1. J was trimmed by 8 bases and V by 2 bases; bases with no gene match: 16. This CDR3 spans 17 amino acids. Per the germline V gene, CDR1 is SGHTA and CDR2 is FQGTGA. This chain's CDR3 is CASSLVTGTGALEGYTF. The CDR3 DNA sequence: TGTGCCAGCAGCTTAGTAACCGGGACAGGCGCCTTAGAGGGCTACACCTTC. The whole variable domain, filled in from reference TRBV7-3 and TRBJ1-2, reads GAGVSQTPSNKVTEKGKYVELRCDPISGHTALYWYRQSLGQGPEFLIYFQGTGAADDSGLPNDRFFAVRPEGSVSTLKIQRTERGDSAVYLCASSLVTGTGALEGYTFGSGTRLTVV.

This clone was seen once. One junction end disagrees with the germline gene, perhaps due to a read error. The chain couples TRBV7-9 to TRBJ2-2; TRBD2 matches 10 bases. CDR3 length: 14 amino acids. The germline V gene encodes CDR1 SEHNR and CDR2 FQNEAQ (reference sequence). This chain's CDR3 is CWSGRAGDTGELFF. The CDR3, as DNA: TGCTGGAGCGGGAGGGCCGGGGACACCGGGGAGCTGTTTTTT.

The CDR3 region is CASIRGFGTDQETQYF. CDR3 in DNA: TGTGCCAGCATCAGGGGATTCGGGACAGATCAAGAGACCCAGTACTTC. V usage is TRBV27 and J usage is TRBJ2-5; the match to TRBD1 covers 7 bases. The CDR3 is made up of 16 amino acids. Germline values: CDR1 MNHEY, CDR2 SMNVEV (reference sequence). With 7 bases clipped from V and 2 bases from J, the junction kept 13 bases outside the gene matches.

CDR3 region: CASSPTSGMADTQYF. DNA of the CDR3: TGTGCCAGCAGCCCCACTAGCGGGATGGCGGATACGCAGTATTTT. The V call is TRBV14, the J call TRBJ2-3; 10 bases agree with TRBD2. The V segment lost 4 bases and the J segment 6 bases; nucleotides outside the gene matches: 7. Looked up from germline, CDR1 is SGHDN and CDR2 is FVKESK. This CDR3 has 15 amino acids.

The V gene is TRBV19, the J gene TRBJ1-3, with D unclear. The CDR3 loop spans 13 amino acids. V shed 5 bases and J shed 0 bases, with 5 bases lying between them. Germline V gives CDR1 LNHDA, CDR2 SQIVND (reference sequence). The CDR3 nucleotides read TGTGCCAGTAGTGCCTACTCTGGAAACACCATATATTTT. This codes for CASSAYSGNTIYF.

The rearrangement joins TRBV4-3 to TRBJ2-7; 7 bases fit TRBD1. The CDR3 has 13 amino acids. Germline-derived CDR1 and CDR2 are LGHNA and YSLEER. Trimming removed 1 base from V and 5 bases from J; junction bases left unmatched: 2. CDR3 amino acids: CASSQGTGNEQYF. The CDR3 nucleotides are TGCGCCAGCAGCCAAGGGACAGGTAACGAGCAGTACTTC.

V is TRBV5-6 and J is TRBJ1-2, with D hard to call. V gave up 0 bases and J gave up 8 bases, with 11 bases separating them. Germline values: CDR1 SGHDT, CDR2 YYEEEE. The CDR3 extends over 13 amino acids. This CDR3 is CASSLVAAEGYTF. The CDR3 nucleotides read TGTGCCAGCAGCTTGGTGGCAGCGGAGGGCTACACCTTC. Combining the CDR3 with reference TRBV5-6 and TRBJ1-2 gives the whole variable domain DAGVTQSPTHLIKTRGQQVTLRCSPKSGHDTVSWYQQALGQGPQFIFQYYEEEERQRGNFPDRFSGHQFPNYSSELNVNALLLGDSALYLCASSLVAAEGYTFGSGTRLTVV.

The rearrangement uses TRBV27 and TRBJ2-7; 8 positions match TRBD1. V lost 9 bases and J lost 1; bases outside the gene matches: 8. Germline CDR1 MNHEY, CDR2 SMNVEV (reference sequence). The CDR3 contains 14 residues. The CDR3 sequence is CASRAGTGSYEQYF. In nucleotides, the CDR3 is TGTGCCAGTAGGGCCGGGACAGGATCCTACGAGCAGTACTTC.

The CDR3 nucleotides are TGTGCCAGCAGTGACGGAGCGGGAGGGAACACCGGGGAGCTGTTTTTT. Translating it yields CASSDGAGGNTGELFF. The rearrangement joins TRBV6-4 to TRBJ2-2, with TRBD2 matching 9 bases. V was pared by 2 bases and J by 1 base, with 2 bases of the junction left unmatched. The CDR3 is made up of 16 amino acids. Germline CDR1 is MRHNA and CDR2 is SNTAGT.

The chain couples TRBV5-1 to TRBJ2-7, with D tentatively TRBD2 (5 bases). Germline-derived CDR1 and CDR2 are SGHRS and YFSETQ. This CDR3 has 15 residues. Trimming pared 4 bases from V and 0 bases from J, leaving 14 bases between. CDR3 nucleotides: TGCGCCAGCAGCCCACAACCGGACTTCTCCTACGAGCAGTACTTC. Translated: CASSPQPDFSYEQYF.

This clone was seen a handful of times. CDR3 amino acids: CAWSLGGMTEAFF. CDR3 nucleotide sequence: TGTGCCTGGAGTCTGGGGGGGATGACTGAAGCTTTCTTT. This rearrangement joins TRBV30 to TRBJ1-1, with TRBD1 as a possible D gene (5 bases). V was trimmed by 2 bases and J by 5 bases, leaving 12 bases between them. The CDR3 sequence is 13 residues long. In germline, CDR1 is GTSNPN, CDR2 SVGIG (reference sequence).

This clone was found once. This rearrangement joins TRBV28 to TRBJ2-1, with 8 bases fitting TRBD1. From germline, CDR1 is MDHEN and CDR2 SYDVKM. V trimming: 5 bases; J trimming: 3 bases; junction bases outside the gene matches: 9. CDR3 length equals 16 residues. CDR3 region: CASSTETGENYNEQFF. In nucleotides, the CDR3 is TGTGCCAGCAGTACCGAGACAGGGGAGAACTACAATGAGCAGTTCTTC. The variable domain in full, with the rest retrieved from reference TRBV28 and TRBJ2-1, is DVKVTQSSRYLVKRTGEKVFLECVQDMDHENMFWYRQDPGLGLRLIYFSYDVKMKEKGDIPEGYSVSREKKERFSLILESASTNQTSMYLCASSTETGENYNEQFFGPGTRLTVL.

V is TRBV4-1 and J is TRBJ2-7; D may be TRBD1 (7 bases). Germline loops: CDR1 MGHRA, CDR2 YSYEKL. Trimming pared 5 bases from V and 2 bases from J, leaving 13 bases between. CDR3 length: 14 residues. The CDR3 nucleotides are TGCGCCAGCAGCTGGGCAGGGGGGACCTACGAGCAGTACTTC. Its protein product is CASSWAGGTYEQYF.

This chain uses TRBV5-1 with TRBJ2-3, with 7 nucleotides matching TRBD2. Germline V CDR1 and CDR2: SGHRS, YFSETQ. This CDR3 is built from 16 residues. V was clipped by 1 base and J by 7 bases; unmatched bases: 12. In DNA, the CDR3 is TGCGCCAGCAGCTTGTTGGGGAGCGGGGATACAAATACGCAGTATTTT. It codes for CASSLLGSGDTNTQYF.

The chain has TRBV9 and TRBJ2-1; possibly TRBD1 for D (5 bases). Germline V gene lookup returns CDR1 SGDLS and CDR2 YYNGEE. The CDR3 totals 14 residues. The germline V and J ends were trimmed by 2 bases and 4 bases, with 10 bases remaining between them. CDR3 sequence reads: CASSVGRGYNEQFF. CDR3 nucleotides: TGTGCCAGCAGCGTGGGTAGGGGTTACAATGAGCAGTTCTTC.

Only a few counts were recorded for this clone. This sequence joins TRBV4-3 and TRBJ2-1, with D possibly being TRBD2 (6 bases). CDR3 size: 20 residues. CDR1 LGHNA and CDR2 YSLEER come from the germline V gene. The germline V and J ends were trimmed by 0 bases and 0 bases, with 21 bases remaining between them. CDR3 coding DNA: TGCGCCAGCAGCCAAGAGTGGGTAGCGGCTTACTCCAGCTCCTACAATGAGCAGTTCTTC. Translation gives CASSQEWVAAYSSSYNEQFF.

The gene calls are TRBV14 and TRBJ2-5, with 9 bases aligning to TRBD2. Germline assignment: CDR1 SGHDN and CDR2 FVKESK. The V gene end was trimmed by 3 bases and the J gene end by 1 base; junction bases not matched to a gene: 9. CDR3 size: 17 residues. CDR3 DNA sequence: TGTGCCAGCAGCCAGTCGGCGGGAGGGCCATTCCAAGAGACCCAGTACTTC. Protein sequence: CASSQSAGGPFQETQYF.

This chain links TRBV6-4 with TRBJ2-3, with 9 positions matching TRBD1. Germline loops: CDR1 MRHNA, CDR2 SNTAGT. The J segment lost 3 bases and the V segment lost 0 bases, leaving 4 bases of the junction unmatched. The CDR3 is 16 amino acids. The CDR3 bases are TGTGCCAGCAGTGACTCATTACAGGGGGCAACAGATACGCAGTATTTT. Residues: CASSDSLQGATDTQYF.

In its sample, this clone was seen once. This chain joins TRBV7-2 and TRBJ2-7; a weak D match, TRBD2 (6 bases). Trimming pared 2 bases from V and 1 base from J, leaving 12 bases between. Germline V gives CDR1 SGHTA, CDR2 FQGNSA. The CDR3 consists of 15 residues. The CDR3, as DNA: TGTGCCAGCAGCTTAAATTGGCGGGGTTCCTACGAGCAGTACTTC. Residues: CASSLNWRGSYEQYF.